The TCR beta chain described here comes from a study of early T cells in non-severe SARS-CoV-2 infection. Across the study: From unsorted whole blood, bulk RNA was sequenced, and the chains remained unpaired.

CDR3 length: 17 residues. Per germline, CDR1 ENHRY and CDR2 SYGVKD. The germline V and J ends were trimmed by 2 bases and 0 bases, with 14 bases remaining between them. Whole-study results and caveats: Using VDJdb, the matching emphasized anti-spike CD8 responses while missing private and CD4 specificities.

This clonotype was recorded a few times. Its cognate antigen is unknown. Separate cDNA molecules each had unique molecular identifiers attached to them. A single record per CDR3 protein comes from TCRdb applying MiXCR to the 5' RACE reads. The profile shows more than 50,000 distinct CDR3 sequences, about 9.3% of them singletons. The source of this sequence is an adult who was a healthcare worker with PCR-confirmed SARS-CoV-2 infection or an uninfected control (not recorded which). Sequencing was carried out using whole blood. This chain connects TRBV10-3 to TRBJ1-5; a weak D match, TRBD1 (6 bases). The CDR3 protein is CAISEGRGDSSNQPQHF. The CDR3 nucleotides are TGTGCCATCAGTGAGGGGAGGGGGGATAGTAGCAATCAGCCCCAGCATTTT.